This TCR beta chain was retrieved from a study of blood T cell repertoires in COVID-19 (TCRdb year 2020). Turning to the overall study: Collaborator samples came from the United States, Italy and Spain and covered acute and convalescent phases of COVID-19. The prospective study material was composed of cDNA or gDNA derived from T cells, B-cell-depleted T cells, or PBMCs. The dataset comprised deeply sampled blood TCRbeta repertoires from subjects exposed to, actively infected with, or recovered from COVID-19. The repertoires were released in a freely available public database meant as a resource for research on the immune response to SARS-CoV-2. The sample metadata nearly always contained a de-identified subject ID, COVID-19 status, age in years and sex. Where available, HLA class I and class II types were obtained from metadata supplied by the sample provider rather than from assay-based typing. Samples were obtained from the ongoing ImmuneRACE study (first 160 participants) and from about 1,300 subjects provided by 6 global collaborators.

Collaborating institutions collected whole blood in K2EDTA tubes following their own protocols. For TCRbeta analysis, collaborators shipped samples as frozen whole blood, isolated PBMCs, or DNA extracted from either of those sample types. According to the germline V gene, CDR1 reads MNHNS and CDR2 reads SASEGT. V loses 2 bases, J loses 6 bases, and the germline ends lie 14 bases apart. The cysteine opens and the phenylalanine closes a CDR3 of 15 amino acids. Just CDR3 DNA is preserved here, 45 bases in frame from base 1. The immunoSEQ Assay, a bias-controlled multiplex PCR, was used to amplify TCRbeta CDR3 regions from genomic DNA. In the authors' own workflow: The number of nucleated cells in each sample was estimated from the amplification of reference gene primers within the assay. Sequence reads were collapsed and filtered to measure the absolute abundance of every unique TCRbeta CDR3 rearrangement. Productive Simpson clonality was computed per sample as the square root of Simpson's diversity index over productive rearrangements. Held by TCRdb, this immuneACCESS table contains in-frame sequences only and omits some clones. Under half of the omission traces to an unresolved V gene where checked; the cause of the rest is unknown. That table is the source of V, J and clone size, and D and trimming were worked out from the DNA. Here the sample has approximately 240,000 clones; 65% to 85% occur a single time. Roughly 4% of the sample belongs to the ten largest clones.

Comments on this clone: What this receptor recognizes is not known. Per-nucleotide qualities are absent, and no much larger clonotype sits a single base away.

On the study overall, not on this receptor specifically: The amount of clinical and demographic metadata varied by source and participant and was provided uncurated.

The clonotype was recovered from a woman aged 40 to 50 with active or convalescent COVID-19. The material sequenced was peripheral blood. The rearrangement combines TRBV6-1 with TRBJ1-5; the best D guess is TRBD1, with 5 bases matching. The CDR3 corresponds to CASSEIGGGVQPQHF. The DNA is as follows: TGTGCCAGCAGTGAAATTGGCGGGGGAGTTCAGCCCCAGCATTTT.